This T cell receptor beta chain appears in the sequencing data of a study of graft-versus-host responses after intestinal transplantation. Study overall: Those transplanted obtained multivisceral, liver-intestinal, or isolated intestinal grafts. After anti-thymocyte globulin induction, recipients took tacrolimus and steroids for three to four years.

A note on this clone: The antigen remains undetermined.

Findings of the study overall: GvH clone levels peaked in circulation, and this peak was associated with early post-transplant HvG declines. Some GvH clones were seen earlier in gut or blood, suggesting intestinal origin.

Germline CDR1 is MNHNY and CDR2 is SVGAGI (reference sequence). V gave up 6 bases and J gave up 1 base, with 7 bases separating them. The CDR3 length is 12 residues. Clones were read by immunoSEQ multiplex PCR, and TCRdb kept only the in-frame ones, dropping some. The sample has around 70,000 clones; roughly 90% are singletons. This rearrangement joins TRBV6-6 to TRBJ2-7; D is uncertain. The origin of this receptor is a human donor who received an intestinal transplant. The source was unstimulated CD8+ T cells sorted from spleen or lymph node cells, collected before intestinal transplant. CDR3 bases: TGTGCCAGCAGCCCCCATTCCTACGAGCAGTACTTC. Residues: CASSPHSYEQYF.